This T cell receptor (beta chain) was identified in a study of cytotoxic CD8 clonotypes in ibrutinib-treated CLL. The overall study: The taking of response samples occurred after a median about 13 months of treatment, with a range of 6 to 36. Whole-study findings and limits: Circulating CD8+ T-cell counts were tracked by baseline clonality, which exceeded that of age-matched healthy donors. Public clonotypes, rarely seen, contracted or held steady on treatment.

As to this clone: Its antigen is still unknown.

J lost 7 bases, V lost 5 bases, and 17 bases had no gene match. Germline CDR1 reads SGHTA; CDR2 reads FQGNSA. The CDR3 totals 19 residues. Repertoires were generated with immunoSEQ multiplex PCR, while TCRdb's copy carries only in-frame clones and drops some. Of 160,000 or so clones listed, 81% are singletons. The receptor comes from a human donor with chronic lymphocytic leukemia. V and J are TRBV7-2 and TRBJ2-2; 12 bases agree with TRBD2. This specimen consisted of PBMCs, obtained after 12 months of ibrutinib treatment. The CDR3 DNA reads as TGTGCCAGCAGCGCCAGCTGGGCGTCTAGCGGGAGGGCTGGCGGGGAGCTGTTTTTT. Encoded protein: CASSASWASSGRAGGELFF.